This paragraph covers one TCR beta chain sequence. Its antigen is not known. This CDR3 region has 17 residues. TCRdb re-called the 5' RACE reads through MiXCR, storing one row per CDR3 protein. There are more than 350,000 distinct CDR3 sequences in the sample; more than 15% occur only once, and around a fifth lies in the top ten. This sample is drawn from a study of T-cell memory formation after mild COVID-19. General observations from the study: Among clones contracting day 15 to 85, CD4/CD8 was balanced, whereas later expanders leaned CD4+.

V gene TRBV21-1 combines with J gene TRBJ2-5; TRBD1 is the table's D call, not checked against the DNA. TRBV21-1 is a pseudogene segment. Material: PBMCs or a T cell subset sorted from them (not recorded which). The sequence was obtained from a man between 18 and 29 years old who had mild COVID-19 (a few samples of this study predate the infection). Cell type and time point are not known. The CDR3 protein is CASSKAPPGPLKETQYF. As DNA, the CDR3 is TGTGCCAGCAGCAAAGCCCCGCCGGGACCACTGAAAGAGACCCAGTACTTC.